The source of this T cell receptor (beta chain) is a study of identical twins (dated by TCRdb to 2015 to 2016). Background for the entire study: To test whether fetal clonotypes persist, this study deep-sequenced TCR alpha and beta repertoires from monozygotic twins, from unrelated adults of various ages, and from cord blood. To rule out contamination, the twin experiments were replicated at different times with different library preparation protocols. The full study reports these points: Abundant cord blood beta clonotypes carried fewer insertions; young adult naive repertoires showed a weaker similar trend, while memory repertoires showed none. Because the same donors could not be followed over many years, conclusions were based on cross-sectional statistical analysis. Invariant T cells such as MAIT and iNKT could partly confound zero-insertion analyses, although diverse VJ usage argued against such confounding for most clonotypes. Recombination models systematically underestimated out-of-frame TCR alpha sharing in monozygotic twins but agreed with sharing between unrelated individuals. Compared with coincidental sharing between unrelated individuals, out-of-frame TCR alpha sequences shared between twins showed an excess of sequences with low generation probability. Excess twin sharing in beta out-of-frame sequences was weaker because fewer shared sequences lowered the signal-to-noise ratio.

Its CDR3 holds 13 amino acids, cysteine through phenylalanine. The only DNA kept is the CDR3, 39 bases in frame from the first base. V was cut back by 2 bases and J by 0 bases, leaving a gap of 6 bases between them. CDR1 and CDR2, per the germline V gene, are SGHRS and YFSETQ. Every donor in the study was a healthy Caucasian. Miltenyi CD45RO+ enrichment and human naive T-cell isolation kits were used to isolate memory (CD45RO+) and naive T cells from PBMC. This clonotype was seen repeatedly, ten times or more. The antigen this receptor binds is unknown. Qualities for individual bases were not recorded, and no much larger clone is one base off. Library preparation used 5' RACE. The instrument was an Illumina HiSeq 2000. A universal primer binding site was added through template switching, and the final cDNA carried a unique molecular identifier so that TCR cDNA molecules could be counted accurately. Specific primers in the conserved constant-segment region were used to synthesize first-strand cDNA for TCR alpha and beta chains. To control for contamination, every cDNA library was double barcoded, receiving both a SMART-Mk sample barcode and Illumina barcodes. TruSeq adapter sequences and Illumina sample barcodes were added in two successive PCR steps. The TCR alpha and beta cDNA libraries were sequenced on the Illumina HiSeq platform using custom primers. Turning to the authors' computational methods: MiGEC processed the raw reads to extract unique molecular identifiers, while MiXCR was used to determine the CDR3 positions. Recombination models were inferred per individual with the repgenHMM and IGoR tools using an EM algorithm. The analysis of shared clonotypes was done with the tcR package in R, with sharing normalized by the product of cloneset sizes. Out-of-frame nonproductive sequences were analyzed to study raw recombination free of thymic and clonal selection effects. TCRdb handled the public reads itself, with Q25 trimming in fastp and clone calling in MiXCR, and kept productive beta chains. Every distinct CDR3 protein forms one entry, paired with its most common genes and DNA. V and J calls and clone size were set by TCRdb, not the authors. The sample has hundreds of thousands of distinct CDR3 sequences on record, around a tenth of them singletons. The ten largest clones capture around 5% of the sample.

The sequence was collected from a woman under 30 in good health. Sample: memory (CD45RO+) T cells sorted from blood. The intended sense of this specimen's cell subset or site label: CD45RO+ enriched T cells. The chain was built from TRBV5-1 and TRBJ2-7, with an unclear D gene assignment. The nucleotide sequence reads TGCGCCAGCAGCTTCCCCTACTCCTACGAGCAGTACTTC. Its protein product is CASSFPYSYEQYF.